This TCR beta chain emerged from a study of technical replicates of blood from a handful of donors listed by TCRdb under 2017. The germline V gene encodes CDR1 SGHNT and CDR2 YYREEE (reference sequence). Its CDR3 holds 13 amino acids, cysteine through phenylalanine. The entry retains the CDR3 DNA only, 39 bases that are in frame from base 1. The V end gives up 2 bases and the J end 9 bases, leaving 4 bases in the junction not matched to a gene. The library was built by means of the immunoSEQ multiplex PCR assay. Drawn from immuneACCESS, this table holds only the in-frame rearrangements with V and J called that TCRdb kept. Clones are partly lost; checked studies trace under half to an unresolved V gene and leave the rest unexplained. The sample contains around 100,000 clones, 85% to 95% of them found a single time. Jointly, the top ten make up approximately 0.36% of the sample. A remark on this clone: What this receptor recognizes is not known. No base quality information exists; no much larger clone differs at one position.

Here the chain combines TRBV5-4 and TRBJ2-1, and 8 bases in between align with TRBD1. This clonotype was sampled from a human donor in good health. Sequences were obtained from T cells isolated from PBMCs. The CDR3 sequence is CASSLRQGSEQFF. The base sequence is TGTGCCAGCAGCTTACGACAGGGGAGTGAGCAGTTCTTC. This CDR3, with the reference TRBV5-4 and TRBJ2-1 proteins standing in past its ends, gives the full variable domain ETGVTQSPTHLIKTRGQQVTLRCSSQSGHNTVSWYQQALGQGPQFIFQYYREEENGRGNFPPRFSGLQFPNYSSELNVNALELDDSALYLCASSLRQGSEQFFGPGTRLTVL.